One sample yielded the 24 T cell receptor beta chains listed below, sequenced in a study of blood T cell repertoires in COVID-19. Measured with immunoSEQ multiplex PCR; TCRdb has only the in-frame clones, and not every one. The table lists approximately 52,000 clones, roughly 90% of them singletons, with 1% to 1.5% in the top ten. Sample: peripheral blood. The receptors were sampled from a man aged 60 to 69 with acute or convalescent COVID-19.

The chain joins TRBV27 to TRBJ2-3, with 14 bases that match TRBD2. The junction had 5 bases not matched to a gene; V was cut back by 6 bases and J by 6 bases. CDR3 length: 15 amino acids. Germline lookup yields CDR1 MNHEY and CDR2 SMNVEV (reference sequence). The CDR3 is CASRRLAGGHDTQYF. CDR3 nucleotide sequence: TGTGCCAGCAGGCGACTAGCGGGGGGGCACGATACGCAGTATTTT.

The chain joins TRBV7-9 to TRBJ1-3; D possibly corresponds to TRBD1 (5 bases). CDR1 SEHNR and CDR2 FQNEAQ come from the germline V gene (reference sequence). V was clipped by 6 bases and J by 6 bases, with 12 bases between them. This CDR3 region has 13 residues. CDR3 sequence (DNA): TGTGCCAGCAGTCGAGGTGGGGCAAACACCATATATTTT. Its translation: CASSRGGANTIYF.

The chain employs TRBV6-4 and TRBJ2-1; 8 bases align to TRBD2. The CDR3 extends over 15 amino acids. CDR1 MRHNA and CDR2 SNTAGT come from the germline V gene. The V gene end was trimmed by 2 bases and the J gene end by 7 bases; junction bases not matched to a gene: 7. CDR3 DNA: TGTGCCAGCAGTGACGTCGGGGGGGGCCAGAATGAGCAGTTCTTC. Translating it yields CASSDVGGGQNEQFF.

The rearrangement links TRBV28 to TRBJ2-3; 7 bases line up with TRBD1. Unmatched junction bases numbered 13, after V lost 7 bases and J lost 3 bases. CDR1 is MDHEN, CDR2 SYDVKM, per germline. The CDR3 spans 16 residues. CDR3: CASTIMGPGGTDTQYF. CDR3 in DNA: TGTGCCAGCACCATCATGGGGCCAGGGGGAACAGATACGCAGTATTTT. Filled out from reference TRBV28 and TRBJ2-3, the complete variable domain reads DVKVTQSSRYLVKRTGEKVFLECVQDMDHENMFWYRQDPGLGLRLIYFSYDVKMKEKGDIPEGYSVSREKKERFSLILESASTNQTSMYLCASTIMGPGGTDTQYFGPGTRLTVL.

This chain links TRBV4-3 with TRBJ1-1; perhaps TRBD1 as D (6 bases). V shed 0 bases and J shed 1 base, with 9 bases lying between them. The CDR3 is 15 amino acids. Germline loops: CDR1 LGHNA, CDR2 YSLEER. For the CDR3, the DNA is TGCGCCAGCAGCCAAGACACAGGGAGGAACACTGAAGCTTTCTTT. This encodes CASSQDTGRNTEAFF.

The chain uses TRBV19 and TRBJ1-5; D is undetermined. This CDR3 contains 16 residues. V was cut by 1 base and J by 2 bases, with 12 bases left in between. Germline-derived CDR1 and CDR2 are LNHDA and SQIVND (reference sequence). CDR3 region: CASSIVYGAGNQPQHF. DNA for the CDR3: TGTGCCAGTAGTATAGTATATGGTGCAGGCAATCAGCCCCAGCATTTT.

The chain joins TRBV2 to TRBJ2-7; 7 bases align to TRBD1. The V gene end was trimmed by 8 bases and the J gene end by 7 bases; junction bases not matched to a gene: 11. CDR3 length: 13 residues. Germline lookup yields CDR1 SNHLY and CDR2 FYNNEI. CDR3 in amino acids: CASEGDSLKEQYF. As DNA, the CDR3 is TGTGCCAGCGAAGGGGACAGTCTGAAAGAGCAGTACTTC. The full variable domain, in which reference TRBV2 and TRBJ2-7 provide the parts outside the CDR3, is EPEVTQTPSHQVTQMGQEVILRCVPISNHLYFYWYRQILGQKVEFLVSFYNNEISEKSEIFDDQFSVERPDGSNFTLKIRSTKLEDSAMYFCASEGDSLKEQYFGPGTRLTVT.

The chain uses TRBV7-2 and TRBJ1-5, with a tentative D call TRBD1 (5 bases). The germline V gene has CDR1 SGHTA and CDR2 FQGNSA. This CDR3 is built from 14 residues. V gave up 3 bases and J gave up 6 bases, with 12 bases separating them. The CDR3 sequence is CASSFGGFAQPQHF. CDR3 bases: TGTGCCAGCAGCTTCGGGGGGTTTGCTCAGCCCCAGCATTTT. The entire variable domain, with the rest obtained from reference TRBV7-2 and TRBJ1-5, is as follows: GAGVSQSPSNKVTEKGKDVELRCDPISGHTALYWYRQSLGQGLEFLIYFQGNSAPDKSGLPSDRFSAERTGGSVSTLTIQRTQQEDSAVYLCASSFGGFAQPQHFGDGTRLSIL.

This chain connects TRBV4-1 to TRBJ2-5; D is undetermined. This CDR3 comprises 16 residues. Between the trimmed V and J ends, which lost 1 base and 2 bases, there was a span of 14 bases. CDR1 is MGHRA and CDR2 is YSYEKL in the germline V gene. CDR3 DNA: TGCGCCAGCAGCCAAGCGTACCGAGGATGGCAAGAGACCCAGTACTTC. The encoded protein is CASSQAYRGWQETQYF.

The chain joins TRBV20-1 to TRBJ2-5; 13 nucleotides match TRBD2. Germline V lookup: CDR1 DFQATT, CDR2 SNEGSKA (reference sequence). With 3 bases clipped from V and 5 bases from J, the junction kept 6 bases outside the gene matches. The CDR3 runs 15 residues. The CDR3 reads CSASPTSGGAETQYF. The CDR3, as DNA: TGCAGTGCTAGTCCCACTAGCGGGGGGGCTGAGACCCAGTACTTC.

The rearrangement links TRBV4-2 to TRBJ2-1, with 13 positions matching TRBD2. J lost 2 bases, V lost 2 bases, and 9 bases had no gene match. The CDR3 sequence is 19 residues long. Germline CDR1 and CDR2: LGHNA and YNFKEQ. The CDR3 is CASSQLQIGLAGAYNEQFF. In DNA, the CDR3 is TGTGCCAGCAGCCAACTCCAGATCGGACTAGCGGGGGCCTACAATGAGCAGTTCTTC.

This clone is medium-sized within its sample. The rearrangement joins TRBV6-4 to TRBJ2-3; 11 nucleotides match TRBD2. The germline V gene has CDR1 MRHNA and CDR2 SNTAGT. The CDR3 has 16 residues. The trim removed 0 bases at V and 2 bases at J, leaving 1 base unmatched. The CDR3 DNA follows: TGTGCCAGCAGTGACTCGACTAGCGGGGTCACAGATACGCAGTATTTT. Protein sequence: CASSDSTSGVTDTQYF.

This clone was detected a few times. The chain has TRBV27 and TRBJ1-6; 10 nucleotides agree with TRBD1. CDR1 MNHEY and CDR2 SMNVEV come from the germline V gene (reference sequence). This CDR3 contains 15 residues. V lost 4 bases and J lost 9; bases outside the gene matches: 6. This CDR3 is CASSSWTGGISPLHF. The CDR3 region has the DNA TGTGCCAGCAGTTCCTGGACAGGGGGAATTTCACCCCTCCACTTT.

This clone was found once. The DNA of the CDR3 is TGTGCCAGCAGCTTAGGGCAGGGGGTCACTGAAGCTTTCTTT. This sequence encodes CASSLGQGVTEAFF. The chain joins TRBV7-9 to TRBJ1-1, with TRBD1 identical over 7 bases. Germline V lookup: CDR1 SEHNR, CDR2 FQNEAQ (reference sequence). Trimming cost V 1 base and J 4 bases; bases outside gene matches: 3. CDR3 length: 14 amino acids.

Concerning this clone itself: Other DNA sequences in this specimen translate into the identical CDR3. J is TRBJ1-4 and V is TRBV28, with D unresolved. The CDR3 length is 12 residues. Trimming left V 5 bases short and J 3 bases short, with 4 bases between. Per germline, CDR1 MDHEN and CDR2 SYDVKM. CDR3 region: CASSPANEKLFF. The CDR3 region has the DNA TGTGCCAGCAGTCCCGCTAATGAAAAACTGTTTTTT.

J is TRBJ2-7 and V is TRBV27, with D possibly being TRBD1 (5 bases). CDR1 is MNHEY, CDR2 SMNVEV, per germline (reference sequence). The V end lost 2 bases, the J end lost 3 bases, and 11 bases lay between the germline ends. CDR3 length: 14 amino acids. The CDR3 reads CASSLGAGFYEQYF. DNA of the CDR3: TGTGCCAGCAGTTTAGGGGCAGGGTTCTACGAGCAGTACTTC.

V is TRBV5-1 and J is TRBJ1-2; the D is unclear. The CDR3 length is 14 residues. V lost 7 bases and J lost 0, with 13 bases in between. Germline V lookup: CDR1 SGHRS, CDR2 YFSETQ. CDR3 nucleotide sequence: TGCGCCAGCTCTCTTACAGCTACTAACTATGGCTACACCTTC. It encodes CASSLTATNYGYTF.

This chain uses TRBV5-1 with TRBJ2-7; 11 bases align to TRBD1. Unmatched junction bases numbered 2, after V lost 3 bases and J lost 3 bases. The CDR3 contains 14 residues. Germline CDR1 reads SGHRS; CDR2 reads YFSETQ. The CDR3 nucleotides read TGCGCCAGCAGCTGGGGGACAGGGGGCTACGAGCAGTACTTC. Translation: CASSWGTGGYEQYF.

The rearrangement uses TRBV19 and TRBJ1-3; D is unresolved. Trimming removed 7 bases from V and 0 bases from J, with 10 bases in between. The germline V gene has CDR1 LNHDA and CDR2 SQIVND (reference sequence). The CDR3 has 14 residues. Written as DNA, the CDR3 is TGTGCCAGTAAAGACCGGAGCTCTGGAAACACCATATATTTT. Translating it yields CASKDRSSGNTIYF.

The chain recombines TRBV2 with TRBJ1-2, with 7 bases fitting TRBD1. V trimming: 7 bases; J trimming: 3 bases; junction bases outside the gene matches: 5. This CDR3 has 13 residues. Germline assignment: CDR1 SNHLY and CDR2 FYNNEI. CDR3 region: CASIRGLHYGYTF. DNA of the CDR3: TGTGCCAGCATTAGGGGGCTGCACTATGGCTACACCTTC.

This CDR3 reads CASSLGKTGLKSGNTIYF. CDR3 DNA sequence: TGTGCCAGCAGCTTAGGGAAGACAGGCCTGAAATCTGGAAACACCATATATTTT. The V gene is TRBV7-2, the J gene TRBJ1-3, with D perhaps matching TRBD1 (6 bases). This CDR3 region has 18 residues. V lost 1 base to trimming and J lost 1 base, with 17 bases between them. Germline V gives CDR1 SGHTA, CDR2 FQGNSA.

The J gene is TRBJ2-7, the V gene TRBV7-9, with 11 bases fitting TRBD2. Germline V gene sequence: CDR1 SEHNR, CDR2 FQNEAQ (reference sequence). V gave up 5 bases and J gave up 2 bases; unmatched junction bases: 5. The CDR3 is made up of 15 amino acids. The CDR3 DNA sequence: TGTGCCAGCAGCCCGACTAGCGGGACCCCCTACGAGCAGTACTTC. Its translation is CASSPTSGTPYEQYF.

The chain recombines TRBV6-5 with TRBJ2-2; a weak D match, TRBD1 (6 bases). Germline CDR1 reads MNHEY; CDR2 reads SVGAGI. V was pared by 1 base and J by 3 bases, with 9 bases between. CDR3 length: 15 residues. The CDR3 is CASSYWAGDTGELFF. Written as DNA, the CDR3 is TGTGCCAGCAGTTACTGGGCAGGGGACACCGGGGAGCTGTTTTTT.

The chain is built from TRBV3-1 (or the pseudogene TRBV3-2) and TRBJ2-1, with D possibly being TRBD2 (6 bases). The CDR3 has 14 amino acids. The V gene lost 5 bases and the J gene lost 6 bases, with 14 bases spanning the gap. Germline lookup yields CDR1 LGHDT and CDR2 YNNKEL (reference sequence). CDR3 DNA: TGTGCCAGCAGCACCGGGGGTGGTATCAATGAGCAGTTCTTC. It encodes CASSTGGGINEQFF.